A selection of T cell receptor beta chains follows, all from one sample in a study of siplizumab effects on memory and regulatory T cells. TCRdb keeps only in-frame clones here, not all; method: immunoSEQ multiplex PCR. The sample lists over 35,000 clones; around 89% were seen once. Source material: naive CD4+ T cells sorted from blood. The source is a human donor in good health. Both conserved end residues are part of each CDR3. A D gene is named only where the DNA matches it firmly. Some rows mark clone size as missing; the rest say once, few, many or name a class of expanded clone.

TRBV6-5	TRBJ2-7	NA	few	CASSRDHYEQYF	TGTGCCAGCAGTCGGGACCACTACGAGCAGTACTTC
TRBV2	TRBJ2-2	NA	NA	CASKGQPNTGELFF	TGTGCCAGCAAGGGGCAACCTAACACCGGGGAGCTGTTTTTT
TRBV6-5	TRBJ1-2	NA	once	CASRDSDYTF	TGTGCCAGCAGGGACAGCGACTACACCTTC
TRBV19	TRBJ1-2	NA	once	CASTMGGVGNYGYTF	TGTGCCAGTACCATGGGGGGAGTAGGGAACTATGGCTACACCTTC
TRBV2	TRBJ1-5	NA	few	CASSGVGQATPQHF	TGTGCCAGCAGTGGTGTGGGACAAGCTACGCCCCAGCATTTT
TRBV9	TRBJ2-1	TRBD1	NA	CASSVDIGGGYNEQFF	TGTGCCAGCAGCGTAGATATAGGGGGCGGCTACAATGAGCAGTTCTTC
TRBV4-1	TRBJ1-4	NA	NA	CTSSQALPLRMGTNEKLFF	TGCACCAGCAGCCAAGCCCTCCCTTTGAGGATGGGGACTAATGAAAAACTGTTTTTT
TRBV5-1	TRBJ1-2	NA	NA	CASSLGSGLNGYTF	TGCGCCAGCAGCTTGGGGTCAGGGCTGAATGGCTACACCTTC
TRBV25-1	TRBJ2-1	NA	NA	CASSDRGNSYNEQFF	TGTGCCAGCAGTGACCGCGGCAACTCCTACAATGAGCAGTTCTTC
TRBV25-1	TRBJ2-3	TRBD2	NA	CASRPSGRARVDTQYF	TGTGCCAGCAGACCTAGCGGGAGGGCCCGGGTAGATACGCAGTATTTT
TRBV7-9	TRBJ2-1	TRBD2	NA	CASSLKGLAGYQGLGEQFF	TGTGCCAGCAGCTTAAAGGGGCTAGCGGGATATCAGGGGCTGGGTGAGCAGTTCTTC
TRBV11-2	TRBJ2-3	NA	NA	CASSWAGRGPDTQYF	TGTGCCAGCAGCTGGGCCGGGCGGGGGCCAGATACGCAGTATTTT
TRBV10-3	TRBJ2-7	NA	NA	CAISESAGTHEQYF	TGTGCCATCAGTGAGTCGGCAGGGACCCACGAGCAGTACTTC
TRBV25-1	TRBJ1-1	NA	NA	CASIAYTEAFF	TGTGCCAGTATCGCATACACTGAAGCTTTCTTT
TRBV4-1	TRBJ1-1	NA	few	CASSRTALAEAFF	TGCGCCAGCAGCCGGACAGCTTTAGCTGAAGCTTTCTTT
TRBV18	TRBJ2-7	NA	NA	CASSLRGEFYEQYF	TGTGCCAGCTCACTCCGTGGGGAGTTCTACGAGCAGTACTTC
TRBV7-8	TRBJ1-5	NA	NA	CASGPRSNQPQHF	TGTGCCAGCGGACCGAGAAGCAATCAGCCCCAGCATTTT
TRBV5-1	TRBJ1-1	NA	NA	CASSLAYVGGNTEAFF	TGCGCCAGCAGCTTAGCCTACGTCGGGGGGAACACTGAAGCTTTCTTT
TRBV5-4	TRBJ2-1	TRBD2	NA	CASRVAGGSYNEQFF	TGTGCCAGCAGGGTAGCGGGAGGTTCCTACAATGAGCAGTTCTTC
TRBV5-1	TRBJ1-1	NA	NA	CASSWSGDSAEAFF	TGCGCCAGCAGCTGGAGTGGGGATAGCGCTGAAGCTTTCTTT
TRBV2	TRBJ2-7	TRBD1	NA	CASSSGTGPYEQYF	TGTGCCAGCAGTTCCGGGACAGGGCCCTACGAGCAGTACTTC
TRBV15	TRBJ2-7	NA	NA	CATSRDREKSYEQYF	TGTGCCACCAGCAGGGACAGAGAGAAATCCTACGAGCAGTACTTC
TRBV23-1	TRBJ1-3	NA	NA	CARTHTSAASGNTIYF	TGCGCCAGAACCCATACCTCTGCCGCCTCTGGAAACACCATATATTTT
TRBV10-2	TRBJ1-1	NA	NA	CASSAHRTTAEAFF	TGCGCCAGCAGTGCTCACAGGACTACCGCTGAAGCTTTCTTT
TRBV10-3	TRBJ2-7	TRBD1	NA	CATMDRDPYEQYF	TGTGCGACCATGGACAGGGATCCCTACGAGCAGTACTTC
TRBV6-5	TRBJ2-5	TRBD1	once	CASSVTGYQETQYF	TGTGCCAGCAGTGTGACAGGGTACCAAGAGACCCAGTACTTC
TRBV9	TRBJ2-4	NA	NA	CASSVVPGAQGIQYF	TGTGCCAGCAGCGTAGTGCCGGGGGCGCAAGGCATTCAGTACTTC
TRBV6-5	TRBJ2-7	TRBD1	NA	CASSPWGTGPYEQYF	TGTGCCAGCAGTCCCTGGGGGACAGGGCCCTACGAGCAGTACTTC
TRBV5-1	TRBJ2-6	NA	NA	CASSSSQSGANVLTF	TGCGCCAGCAGCTCCAGTCAATCTGGGGCCAACGTCCTGACTTTC
TRBV5-8	TRBJ2-3	NA	NA	CASSWGRSTDTQYF	TGTGCCAGCAGCTGGGGCAGGAGCACAGATACGCAGTATTTT
TRBV18	TRBJ1-6	TRBD1	NA	CASSPDQGGNSPLHF	TGTGCCAGCTCACCTGATCAGGGGGGCAATTCACCCCTCCACTTT
TRBV6-6	TRBJ2-1	TRBD2	NA	CASSSQPGLANEQFF	TGTGCCAGCAGTTCCCAACCGGGACTAGCCAATGAGCAGTTCTTC
TRBV18	TRBJ1-4	NA	NA	CASSVGGTNEKLFF	TGTGCCAGCTCAGTCGGGGGGACTAATGAAAAACTGTTTTTT
TRBV18	TRBJ1-1	NA	NA	CASFRTGPNTEAFF	TGTGCCAGCTTCCGGACGGGACCGAACACTGAAGCTTTCTTT
TRBV7-8	TRBJ2-1	NA	NA	CASSRRGRASYNEQFF	TGTGCCAGCAGCCGTCGGGGCAGGGCCTCCTACAATGAGCAGTTCTTC
TRBV30	TRBJ1-3	NA	NA	CAWSDGSSGNTIYF	TGTGCCTGGAGCGACGGGAGCTCTGGAAACACCATATATTTT